The 22 T cell receptor beta chains presented below share a single source sample, sequenced in a study of blood T cell repertoires in COVID-19. Some clones are missing from TCRdb's copy, which holds only in-frame ones; the method was immunoSEQ multiplex PCR. The data show roughly 200,000 clones, about four fifths seen once. Input material: peripheral blood. The receptors originated from a woman in her forties with COVID-19, enrolled during active disease.

The chain recombines TRBV24-1 with TRBJ2-1, with a possible D match to TRBD1 (5 bases). Germline CDR1 reads KGHDR; CDR2 reads SFDVKD. The CDR3 runs 12 residues. Trimming took 9 bases from V and 5 from J, leaving 10 bases between them. The CDR3: CATSLGDNEQFF. As DNA, the CDR3 is TGTGCCACCTCCTTAGGGGACAATGAGCAGTTCTTC.

This clone was picked up one time. The chain employs TRBV10-3 and TRBJ2-7, with D tentatively TRBD1 (5 bases). Per germline, CDR1 ENHRY and CDR2 SYGVKD. V shed 3 bases and J shed 5 bases, with 11 bases lying between them. The CDR3 runs 13 residues. CDR3 loop: CAISEAQGDEQYF. The CDR3 bases are TGTGCCATCAGTGAAGCGCAAGGGGACGAGCAGTACTTC.

The V and J genes are TRBV11-3 and TRBJ2-1; D uncertain. Between the trimmed V and J ends, which lost 3 bases and 6 bases, there was a span of 9 bases. This CDR3 is built from 13 residues. The germline V gene has CDR1 SGHNT and CDR2 YENEEA. CDR3: CASSFNNANEQFF. The CDR3 nucleotides read TGTGCCAGCAGCTTCAACAACGCCAATGAGCAGTTCTTC.

The rearrangement uses TRBV2 and TRBJ1-3; D is unclear. Per germline, CDR1 SNHLY and CDR2 FYNNEI. The CDR3 consists of 15 residues. V was trimmed by 2 bases and J by 0 bases, leaving 8 bases between them. CDR3 bases: TGTGCCAGCAGTGAAAGTGGCTTCTCTGGAAACACCATATATTTT. It specifies CASSESGFSGNTIYF.

The chain has TRBV30 and TRBJ2-7; 10 bases match TRBD1. V dropped 0 bases and J dropped 4; count of bases not matched to a gene: 9. The CDR3 is made up of 16 amino acids. The germline CDR1 and CDR2 sequences are GTSNPN and SVGIG (reference sequence). The CDR3 is CAWSVFPTGGRYEQYF. DNA for the CDR3: TGTGCCTGGAGTGTATTCCCGACAGGGGGCAGGTACGAGCAGTACTTC. The whole variable domain, filled in from reference TRBV30 and TRBJ2-7, reads SQTIHQWPATLVQPVGSPLSLECTVEGTSNPNLYWYRQAAGRGLQLLFYSVGIGQISSEVPQNLSASRPQDRQFILSSKKLLLSDSGFYLCAWSVFPTGGRYEQYFGPGTRLTVT.

This chain's CDR3 is CASSWGTSGPIGAYNEQFF. CDR3 nucleotide sequence: TGCGCCAGCAGCTGGGGGACTAGCGGGCCCATTGGGGCCTACAATGAGCAGTTCTTC. The chain is built from TRBV5-1 and TRBJ2-1, with TRBD2 matching over 12 bases. Germline CDR1 SGHRS, CDR2 YFSETQ. After removal of 3 bases from V and 2 bases from J, the junction contained 12 bases not matched to a gene. The CDR3 covers 19 residues.

This sequence joins TRBV4-1 and TRBJ2-5; a possible D gene is TRBD1 (6 bases). Germline CDR1 MGHRA, CDR2 YSYEKL. The CDR3 is 16 amino acids. Between the trimmed V and J ends, which lost 0 bases and 4 bases, there was a span of 15 bases. CDR3 loop: CASSQEDTGLGETQYF. CDR3 nucleotides: TGCGCCAGCAGCCAAGAAGACACAGGGCTCGGAGAGACCCAGTACTTC.

This chain uses TRBV9 with TRBJ2-5; a possible D gene is TRBD2 (5 bases). The CDR3 is 14 amino acids. Trimming left V 6 bases short and J 4 bases short, with 16 bases between. Germline V gives CDR1 SGDLS, CDR2 YYNGEE. DNA of the CDR3: TGTGCCAGCAACCCCAGCGGCTTGCGAGAGACCCAGTACTTC. Protein: CASNPSGLRETQYF.

The chain employs TRBV7-6 and TRBJ2-7; the match to TRBD1 covers 7 bases. The CDR3 covers 16 residues. Germline lookup yields CDR1 SGHVS and CDR2 FNYEAQ. The V gene end was trimmed by 4 bases and the J gene end by 0 bases; junction bases not matched to a gene: 9. The CDR3 here is CASSSSRTGGSYEQYF. For the CDR3, the DNA is TGTGCCAGCAGCTCCTCACGGACAGGTGGCTCCTACGAGCAGTACTTC.

This clone turned up a few times. The chain couples TRBV12-3 or TRBV12-4 to TRBJ1-2; tentative D call: TRBD1 (5 bases). The V end was cut by 3 bases, the J end by 5 bases, with 7 bases between. The CDR3 length is 12 residues. The CDR3 nucleotides read TGTGCCAGCAGTTTCAGGGTTTATGGCTACACCTTC. This sequence encodes CASSFRVYGYTF.

In this sample, this clone turned up a few times. The J gene is TRBJ2-5, the V gene TRBV30; 7 nucleotides line up with TRBD2. Looked up from germline, CDR1 is GTSNPN and CDR2 is SVGIG (reference sequence). Trimming cost V 5 bases and J 5 bases; bases outside gene matches: 11. The CDR3 totals 14 residues. DNA of the CDR3: TGTGCCTGGGGGGCCGGGGGGATTGGGGAGACCCAGTACTTC. This gives the protein CAWGAGGIGETQYF.

This clone has just a few counts. The CDR3 coding sequence is TGTGCCAGCAGCTTATCAGCGGGGGCCCGATCTGGAAACACCATATATTTT. Protein product: CASSLSAGARSGNTIYF. This chain links TRBV7-9 with TRBJ1-3, with D possibly being TRBD1 (6 bases). This CDR3 spans 17 amino acids. Germline V CDR1 and CDR2: SEHNR, FQNEAQ (reference sequence). Trimming took 2 bases from V and 1 from J, leaving 15 bases between them.

The chain employs TRBV29-1 and TRBJ2-7, with a weak D call TRBD2 (5 bases). This CDR3 is 14 amino acids long. Trimming removed 5 bases at V and 1 base at J, with 15 bases between. Germline CDR1 SQVTM, CDR2 ANQGSEA. The CDR3 coding sequence is TGCAGCGTTCTTAAAGGAGGTTTTTCCTACGAGCAGTACTTC. This encodes CSVLKGGFSYEQYF.

V and J are TRBV19 and TRBJ2-2; TRBD2 might be the D (5 bases). Germline-derived CDR1 and CDR2 are LNHDA and SQIVND (reference sequence). Trimming left V 3 bases short and J 8 bases short, with 22 bases between. This CDR3 has 17 amino acids. The CDR3 protein is CASSILLQASRSGELFF. CDR3 nucleotide sequence: TGTGCCAGTAGTATTTTGCTCCAAGCTAGCAGATCTGGGGAGCTGTTTTTT.

The chain joins TRBV11-2 to TRBJ1-6, with TRBD1 matching 9 bases. The CDR3 covers 16 residues. V trimming: 4 bases; J trimming: 9 bases; junction bases outside the gene matches: 10. Germline assignment: CDR1 SGHAT and CDR2 FQNNGV. The chain's CDR3 is CASSSMTGGFASPLHF. The CDR3 coding sequence is TGTGCCAGCAGCTCCATGACAGGGGGTTTCGCTTCACCCCTCCACTTT.

The rearrangement uses TRBV13 and TRBJ1-6; the match to TRBD1 covers 8 bases. Germline V CDR1 and CDR2: PRHDT, FYEKMQ (reference sequence). The junction had 8 bases not matched to a gene; V was cut back by 6 bases and J by 7 bases. The CDR3 runs to 15 residues. CDR3: CASSTDREENSPLHF. The CDR3 DNA reads TGTGCCAGCAGTACGGACAGGGAAGAGAATTCACCCCTCCACTTT.

This sequence joins TRBV7-9 and TRBJ1-1; TRBD1 agrees at 10 bases. Germline V CDR1 and CDR2: SEHNR, FQNEAQ (reference sequence). The CDR3 length is 15 residues. The V segment lost 7 bases and the J segment 6 bases; nucleotides outside the gene matches: 11. The DNA of the CDR3 is TGTGCCAGCACCTCAGACAGGGGGCCTGTAGCTGAAGCTTTCTTT. Translating gives CASTSDRGPVAEAFF. The variable domain in full, completed from reference TRBV7-9 and TRBJ1-1, reads DTGVSQNPRHKITKRGQNVTFRCDPISEHNRLYWYRQTLGQGPEFLTYFQNEAQLEKSRLLSDRFSAERPKGSFSTLEIQRTEQGDSAMYLCASTSDRGPVAEAFFGQGTRLTVV.

This chain uses TRBV5-1 with TRBJ2-5; D might be TRBD1 (6 bases). Per germline, CDR1 SGHRS and CDR2 YFSETQ. This CDR3 spans 15 amino acids. The V end was cut by 4 bases, the J end by 4 bases, with 17 bases between. CDR3 nucleotides: TGCGCCAGCAGCCTCAACCCTTCGACAGGAGAGACCCAGTACTTC. Encoded protein: CASSLNPSTGETQYF.

The gene calls are TRBV7-9 and TRBJ2-5, with D maybe TRBD2 (6 bases). Between the trimmed V and J ends, which lost 3 bases and 5 bases, there was a span of 10 bases. From germline, CDR1 is SEHNR and CDR2 FQNEAQ (reference sequence). The CDR3 sequence is 13 residues long. For the CDR3, the DNA is TGTGCCAGCAGCTTTATAGGAGGGGAGACCCAGTACTTC. Encoded protein: CASSFIGGETQYF.

The chain combines TRBV12-5 with TRBJ2-5; 7 nucleotides match TRBD1. With 6 bases clipped from V and 3 bases from J, the junction kept 4 bases outside the gene matches. The CDR3 is 13 residues long. Germline CDR1 and CDR2: LGHNT and FRNRAP. Written as DNA, the CDR3 is TGTGCTAGTGGCACCACAGGGGAAGAGACCCAGTACTTC. It translates to CASGTTGEETQYF.

The rearrangement joins TRBV2 to TRBJ1-4; D is perhaps TRBD1 (6 bases). This CDR3 has 16 amino acids. V lost 4 bases, J lost 1 base, and 13 bases lay in between. Looked up from germline, CDR1 is SNHLY and CDR2 is FYNNEI. The CDR3 nucleotides are TGTGCCAGCAGTGGGGGACAACGCGGAACTAATGAAAAACTGTTTTTT. It is translated as CASSGGQRGTNEKLFF.

V is TRBV14 and J is TRBJ1-2; 9 bases fit TRBD1. Germline V CDR1 and CDR2: SGHDN, FVKESK. The CDR3 totals 19 residues. V trimming: 0 bases; J trimming: 7 bases; junction bases outside the gene matches: 18. The CDR3 DNA is TGTGCCAGCAGCCAAGATCTCTCCCGGGGACAGGGTTTTCGGAGTGGCTACACCTTC. Its translation is CASSQDLSRGQGFRSGYTF.